This T cell receptor beta chain was found in a study of shared clonotypes between healthy human individuals (dated by TCRdb to about 2020). About the study as a whole: The cohort included a few men and a couple of women between 18 and 49 years of age. For each donor, CD4 naive and CD4 memory were each run on three plates, CD8 naive on two plates, and CD8 memory on one plate. The study deeply sequenced blood TCR repertoires of roughly five healthy adults to estimate repertoire size and the extent of clonotype sharing between individuals. Different laboratories and diverse techniques were used to prepare libraries and sequence TCR repertoires, to increase sequencing depth and limit assay-specific biases. Between about 0.85 and 10 billion PBMCs per donor were obtained by leukapheresis.

Using the deep immunoSEQ assay, multiplex PCR amplified TCR CDR3 regions from genomic DNA. For each cell subset, the extracted genomic DNA was distributed evenly across all wells of several immunoSEQ 96-well plates, and each plate served as one replicate. For sorted subsets, around 200 ng genomic DNA, equal to 30,000 or so T cell genomes, was loaded into each replicate PCR. The purified libraries were quantified using a Qubit 3.0 fluorometer, sized with a Bioanalyzer 2100, and then quantified again using the KAPA Library Quantification kit. Every immunoSEQ 96-well plate was sequenced on a separate single-read 150-cycle Illumina NextSeq 550 flow cell. For the original study's pipeline: Because the immunoSEQ output included only junctional sequences and no quality scores, the filtering could not be the same as the filtering used for full-length reads. To assign V/J genes and CDR3, sequences were annotated against IMGT germline references using PyIR, a Python wrapper for IgBLAST v1.9. Reads were removed for weak V/J assignments (E-value above 1e-6), missing CDR3, stop codons, out-of-frame junctions, or ambiguous translated residues. V3J clonotypes were defined as sequences sharing the same inferred V gene, J gene, and CDR3 amino acid sequence. The percentage overlap between two repertoires was calculated by dividing the number of shared unique clonotypes by the size of the smaller repertoire. Richness of each repertoire was evaluated using RTK rarefaction, the Chao1 estimator, and Recon v2.1 estimates of unobserved clonotypes. Generation probabilities were computed with OLGA for all TCRbeta clonotypes obtained by the gDNA method from several donors. Held by TCRdb, this immuneACCESS table contains in-frame sequences only and omits some clones. Under half of the omission traces to an unresolved V gene where checked; the cause of the rest is unknown. V, J and clone size derive from that table, while D and trimming were established from the DNA sequence. For this sample there are roughly 1.5 million clones; nearly 99% appear just once. Less than 0.55% of the sample is held by the ten biggest clonotypes.

As concerns this clone: No cognate antigen has been identified for it. No per-base quality is available; no much larger clone lies one base away.

Results the study describes overall, beyond this receptor: Incomplete sequencing was indicated by rarefaction of sorted-subset datasets, despite the large sequencing depth. Pairwise subsampling indicated that sequencing depth was expected to affect the degree of clonotype sharing among donors. Sharing across four donors was observed for around 4.8% of naive CD4, about 4% of naive CD8, around 2.5% of memory CD4, and about 0.4% of memory CD8 clonotypes. Clonotypes shared by all four sorted-subset donors showed higher generation probabilities than non-shared clonotypes. Larger estimated clonotype richness was generally found for naive subsets than for memory subsets. The genetic and exposure-history diversity represented was limited by the small number of donors. Only blood was sampled, and tissue TCR repertoires likely differ from those in blood.

Donors were healthy HIV-negative adults with no recently reported acute infections or vaccinations. Every donor was a Caucasian adult residing in Nashville, Tennessee, USA. CD4+ T cells were enriched by magnetic negative selection, after which naive cells were positively selected on CD45RA and the negative fraction was taken as the memory subset. After blood collection by leukapheresis, PBMCs were isolated using Ficoll-Histopaque density gradient centrifugation and then cryopreserved in the vapor phase of liquid nitrogen. Purity and quantity of every magnetically sorted T cell population were checked by analytical flow cytometry. Genomic DNA was isolated from every sorted fraction and measured by UV absorbance on a Nanodrop 2000c. V is reduced by 6 bases and J by 4 bases, leaving a spacing of 12 bases between them. Taken from the germline V gene, the CDR1 and CDR2 loops are MNHNS and SASEGT. Reading from cysteine to phenylalanine, the CDR3 counts 13 amino acids. The DNA shown is the 39-base CDR3, in frame from base 1.

This clonotype was sampled from a man aged 25 to 40 in good health. The source material was naive CD4+ T cells sorted from blood. The cell subset or site label of this sample denotes: CD45RA+ positively selected. The chain couples TRBV6-1 to TRBJ1-2; 6 matching bases give a weak D call of TRBD1. The CDR3 protein is CASRTGFAYGYTF. The DNA is as follows: TGTGCCAGCAGAACAGGGTTTGCCTATGGCTACACCTTC.